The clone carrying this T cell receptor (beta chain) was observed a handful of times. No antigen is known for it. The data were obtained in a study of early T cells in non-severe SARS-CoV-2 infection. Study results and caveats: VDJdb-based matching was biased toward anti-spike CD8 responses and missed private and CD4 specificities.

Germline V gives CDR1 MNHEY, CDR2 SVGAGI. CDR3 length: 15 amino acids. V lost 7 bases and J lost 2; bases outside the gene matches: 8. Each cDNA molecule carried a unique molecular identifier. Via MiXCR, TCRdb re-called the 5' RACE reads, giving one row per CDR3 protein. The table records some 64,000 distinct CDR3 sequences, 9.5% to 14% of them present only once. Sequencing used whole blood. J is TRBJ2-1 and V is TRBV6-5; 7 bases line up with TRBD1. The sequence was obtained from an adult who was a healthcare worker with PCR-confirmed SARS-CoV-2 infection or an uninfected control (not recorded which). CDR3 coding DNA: TGTGCCAGCATCGGGGCGAGGGGGCCCTACAATGAGCAGTTCTTC. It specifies CASIGARGPYNEQFF.